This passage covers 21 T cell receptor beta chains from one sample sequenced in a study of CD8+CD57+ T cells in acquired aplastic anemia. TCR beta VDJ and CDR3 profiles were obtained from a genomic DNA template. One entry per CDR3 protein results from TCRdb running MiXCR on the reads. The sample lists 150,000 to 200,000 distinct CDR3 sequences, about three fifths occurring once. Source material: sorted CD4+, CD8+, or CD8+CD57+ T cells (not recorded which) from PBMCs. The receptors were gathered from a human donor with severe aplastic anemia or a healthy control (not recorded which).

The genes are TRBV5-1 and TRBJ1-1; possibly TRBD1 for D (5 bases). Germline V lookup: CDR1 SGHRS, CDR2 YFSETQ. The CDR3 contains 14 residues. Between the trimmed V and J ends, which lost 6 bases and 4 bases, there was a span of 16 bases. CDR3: CASNSEGRATEAFF. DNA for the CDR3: TGCGCCAGCAACTCTGAGGGGCGCGCCACTGAAGCTTTCTTT.

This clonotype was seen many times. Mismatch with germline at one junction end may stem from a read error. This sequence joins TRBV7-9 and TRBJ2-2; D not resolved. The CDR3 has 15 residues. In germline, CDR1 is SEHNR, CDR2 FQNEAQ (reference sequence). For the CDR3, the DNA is TGCGCCAGCAGCTTGGGCCTCACAGCCACCGGGGAGCTGTTTTTT. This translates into CASSLGLTATGELFF.

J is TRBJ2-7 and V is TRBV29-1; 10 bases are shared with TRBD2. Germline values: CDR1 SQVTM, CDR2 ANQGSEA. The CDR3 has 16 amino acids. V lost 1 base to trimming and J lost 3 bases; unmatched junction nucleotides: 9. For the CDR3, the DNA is TGCAGCGTTGAAGGTGCCAGTACTAGCGGGGTCTACGAGCAGTACTTC. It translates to CSVEGASTSGVYEQYF.

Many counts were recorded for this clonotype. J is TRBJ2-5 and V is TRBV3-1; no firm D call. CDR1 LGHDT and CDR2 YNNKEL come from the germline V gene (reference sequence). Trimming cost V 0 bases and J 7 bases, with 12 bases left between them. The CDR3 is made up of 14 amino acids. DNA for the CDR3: TGTGCCAGCAGCCAAGACTCTATCTCGGCGACCCAGTACTTC. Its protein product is CASSQDSISATQYF.

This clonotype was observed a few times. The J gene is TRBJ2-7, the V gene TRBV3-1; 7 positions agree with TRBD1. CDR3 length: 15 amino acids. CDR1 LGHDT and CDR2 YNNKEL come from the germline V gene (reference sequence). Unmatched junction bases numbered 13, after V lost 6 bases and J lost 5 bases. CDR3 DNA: TGTGCCAGCAGTTATTCAGTATGGGACAGCAACGAGCAGTACTTC. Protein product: CASSYSVWDSNEQYF.

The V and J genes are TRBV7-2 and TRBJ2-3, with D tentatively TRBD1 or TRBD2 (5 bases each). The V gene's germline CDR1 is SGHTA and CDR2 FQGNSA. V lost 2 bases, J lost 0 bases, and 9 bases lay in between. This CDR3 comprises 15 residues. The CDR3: CASSLKRDSTDTQYF. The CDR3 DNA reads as TGTGCCAGCAGCTTAAAACGGGACAGCACAGATACGCAGTATTTT.

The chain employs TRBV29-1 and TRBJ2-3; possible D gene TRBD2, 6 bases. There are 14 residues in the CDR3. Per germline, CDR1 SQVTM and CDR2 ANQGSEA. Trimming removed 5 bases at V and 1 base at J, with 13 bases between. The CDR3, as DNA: TGCAGCGTTTGGAGCCCGGGGGGCACAGATACGCAGTATTTT. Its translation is CSVWSPGGTDTQYF.

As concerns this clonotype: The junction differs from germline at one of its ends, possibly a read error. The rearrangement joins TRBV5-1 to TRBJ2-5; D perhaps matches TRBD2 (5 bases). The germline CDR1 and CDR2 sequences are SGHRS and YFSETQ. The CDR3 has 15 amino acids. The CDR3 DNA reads TGTGCCAGCAGCAACCCCGGGGTGACGGGGGAGACCCAGTACTTC. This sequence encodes CASSNPGVTGETQYF.

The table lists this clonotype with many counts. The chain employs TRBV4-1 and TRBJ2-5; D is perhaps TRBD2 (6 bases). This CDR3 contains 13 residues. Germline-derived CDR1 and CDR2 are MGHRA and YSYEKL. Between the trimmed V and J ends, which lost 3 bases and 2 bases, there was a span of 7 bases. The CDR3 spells CASSQGLQETQYF. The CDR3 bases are TGCGCCAGCAGCCAGGGACTGCAAGAGACCCAGTACTTC.

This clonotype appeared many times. The CDR3 here is CASSLPGEQYF. The CDR3 bases are TGTGCCAGCAGCTTACCGGGAGAGCAGTACTTC. V is TRBV7-9 and J is TRBJ2-7; maybe TRBD2 (5 bases). The CDR3 is made up of 11 amino acids. V was shortened by 2 bases and J by 7 bases, with 6 bases between the two germline ends. Germline V CDR1 and CDR2: SEHNR, FQNEAQ (reference sequence).

CDR3 amino acids: CASSVGAFYEQYF. The CDR3 region has the DNA TGTGCCAGCAGCGTAGGGGCCTTCTACGAGCAGTACTTC. This chain links TRBV7-8 with TRBJ2-7, with D perhaps TRBD1 (5 bases). Germline V lookup: CDR1 SGHVS, CDR2 FQNEAQ. With 5 bases removed from V and 3 bases from J, the gap between germline ends came to 11 bases. The CDR3 extends over 13 amino acids.

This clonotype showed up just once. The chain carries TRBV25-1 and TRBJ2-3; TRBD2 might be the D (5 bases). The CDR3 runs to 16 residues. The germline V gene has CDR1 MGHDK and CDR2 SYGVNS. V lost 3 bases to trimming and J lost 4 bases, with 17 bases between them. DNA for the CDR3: TGTGCCAGCAGTGATCCAAGCGGAAGGGCCCCAGATACGCAGTATTTT. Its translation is CASSDPSGRAPDTQYF.

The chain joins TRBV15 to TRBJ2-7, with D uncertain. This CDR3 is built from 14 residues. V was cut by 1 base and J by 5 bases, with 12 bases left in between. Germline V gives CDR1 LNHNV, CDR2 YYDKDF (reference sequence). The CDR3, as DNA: TGTGCCACCAGCAGAGCTAGACTTGTCGACGAGCAGTACTTC. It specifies CATSRARLVDEQYF.

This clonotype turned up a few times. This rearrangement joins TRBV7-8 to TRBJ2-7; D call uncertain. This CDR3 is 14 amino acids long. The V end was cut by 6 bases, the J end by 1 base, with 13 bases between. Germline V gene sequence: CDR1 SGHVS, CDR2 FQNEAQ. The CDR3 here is CASSYGPTSYEQYF. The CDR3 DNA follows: TGTGCCAGCAGTTACGGGCCCACTTCCTACGAGCAGTACTTC.

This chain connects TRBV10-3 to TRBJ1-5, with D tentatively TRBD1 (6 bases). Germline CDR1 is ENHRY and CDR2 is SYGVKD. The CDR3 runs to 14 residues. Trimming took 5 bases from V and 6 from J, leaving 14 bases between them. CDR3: CAISLTGEGQPQHF. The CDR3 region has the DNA TGTGCCATCAGTCTGACAGGAGAAGGTCAGCCCCAGCATTTT.

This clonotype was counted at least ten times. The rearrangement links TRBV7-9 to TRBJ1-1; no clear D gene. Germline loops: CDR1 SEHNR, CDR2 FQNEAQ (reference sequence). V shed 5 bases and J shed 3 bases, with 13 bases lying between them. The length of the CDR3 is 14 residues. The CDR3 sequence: CASSPSVVHTEAFF. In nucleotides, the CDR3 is TGTGCCAGCAGCCCCAGTGTTGTACACACTGAAGCTTTCTTT.

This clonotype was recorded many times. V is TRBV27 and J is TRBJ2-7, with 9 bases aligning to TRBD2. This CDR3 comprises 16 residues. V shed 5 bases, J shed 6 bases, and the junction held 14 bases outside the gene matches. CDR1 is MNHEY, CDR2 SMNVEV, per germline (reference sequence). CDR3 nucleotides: TGTGCCAGCAGTCCAAAAGGGCGGGGGGGTCTTTCCGAGCAGTACTTC. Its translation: CASSPKGRGGLSEQYF.

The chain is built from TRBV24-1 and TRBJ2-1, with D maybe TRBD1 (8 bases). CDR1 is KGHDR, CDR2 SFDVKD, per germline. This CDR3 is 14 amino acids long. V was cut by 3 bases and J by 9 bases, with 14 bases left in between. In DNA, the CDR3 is TGTGCCACCAGTGATATGAACAGGGGGGGTGAGCAGTTCTTC. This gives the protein CATSDMNRGGEQFF.

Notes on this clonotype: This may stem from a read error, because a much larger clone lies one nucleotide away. The CDR3 nucleotides are TGTGCCTGCAGTTTATCCGGGACTAACCGCCTAGAGCAGTTCTTC. Translated: CACSLSGTNRLEQFF. This sequence joins TRBV12-3 or TRBV12-4 and TRBJ2-1; TRBD2 aligns across 7 bases. This CDR3 has 15 residues.

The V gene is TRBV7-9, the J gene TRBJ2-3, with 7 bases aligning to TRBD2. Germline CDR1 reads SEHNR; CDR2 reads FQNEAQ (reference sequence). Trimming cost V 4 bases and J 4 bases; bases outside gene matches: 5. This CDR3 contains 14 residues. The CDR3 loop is CASSSGGGADTQYF. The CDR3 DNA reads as TGTGCCAGCAGCTCGGGGGGAGGGGCAGATACGCAGTATTTT.

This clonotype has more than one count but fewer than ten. The CDR3 loop is CASSRLGTANTGEQYF. In DNA form, the CDR3 reads TGTGCCAGCAGCCGCCTGGGGACAGCGAACACCGGGGAGCAGTACTTC. The chain recombines TRBV7-3 with TRBJ2-7, with TRBD1 matching 7 bases. CDR3 length: 16 amino acids. CDR1 and CDR2 (germline): SGHTA, FQGTGA. Unmatched junction bases numbered 17, after V lost 5 bases and J lost 7 bases.